One and the same sample provided the 9 T cell receptor beta chains below, sequenced in a study of blood T cell repertoires in COVID-19. Method: immunoSEQ multiplex PCR; TCRdb's copy keeps in-frame clones and lacks some. The table includes approximately 81,000 clones, about 89% detected once. Source material: PBMCs or T cells enriched from blood (not recorded which). The origin of the receptors is a woman aged 50 to 65 with acute COVID-19.

This sequence joins TRBV19 and TRBJ2-5; 11 nucleotides agree with TRBD2. With V trimmed by 6 bases and J by 5 bases, 8 bases remained unmatched. This CDR3 comprises 15 residues. Germline values: CDR1 LNHDA, CDR2 SQIVND (reference sequence). The CDR3 coding sequence is TGTGCCAGTAGCCCCGGGACTAGCGGAGCGGAGACCCAGTACTTC. This encodes CASSPGTSGAETQYF.

This chain connects TRBV14 to TRBJ2-1; 9 nucleotides line up with TRBD1. J lost 8 bases, V lost 2 bases, and 1 base had no gene match. Germline V gene data show CDR1 as SGHDN and CDR2 as FVKESK. This CDR3 is 13 amino acids long. The CDR3 nucleotides are TGTGCCAGCAGCCAAAGGACAGGGGATGAGCAGTTCTTC. This sequence encodes CASSQRTGDEQFF.

The chain joins TRBV6-5 to TRBJ1-6; perhaps TRBD1 as D (5 bases). The CDR3 has 16 residues. V was cut by 0 bases and J by 10 bases, with 16 bases left in between. Germline V gives CDR1 MNHEY, CDR2 SVGAGI. The CDR3 coding sequence is TGTGCCAGCAGTTACTCTGCAGGGAACTTAAGGTCACCCCTCCACTTT. This codes for CASSYSAGNLRSPLHF.

The rearrangement joins TRBV13 to TRBJ2-1; 13 nucleotides align to TRBD2. V shed 5 bases, J shed 0 bases, and the junction held 10 bases outside the gene matches. Germline loops: CDR1 PRHDT, CDR2 FYEKMQ (reference sequence). The CDR3 has 19 residues. CDR3 coding DNA: TGTGCCAGCAGCCTTGCGGGACTAGCGGGAACGGGCTCCTACAATGAGCAGTTCTTC. It is translated as CASSLAGLAGTGSYNEQFF.

This chain joins TRBV15 and TRBJ1-5; 10 bases agree with TRBD1. V shed 3 bases, J shed 3 bases, and the junction held 8 bases outside the gene matches. Germline CDR1 and CDR2: LNHNV and YYDKDF (reference sequence). The CDR3 runs 17 residues. CDR3 sequence: CATSRETGGSFNQPQHF. The CDR3 DNA reads as TGTGCCACCAGCAGGGAGACAGGGGGCTCCTTCAATCAGCCCCAGCATTTT.

The rearrangement uses TRBV9 and TRBJ2-6; 8 bases are shared with TRBD1. Germline V CDR1 and CDR2: SGDLS, YYNGEE. This CDR3 is built from 18 residues. Losses at the gene ends were 4 bases for V and 2 bases for J; bases not matched to a gene: 11. The CDR3 coding sequence is TGTGCCAGCAGCTTTCCTTTCGGACAGGGTACTGGGGCCAACGTCCTGACTTTC. It encodes CASSFPFGQGTGANVLTF.

This clone was counted a few times. CDR3 nucleotide sequence: TGTGCCAGCAGTGCCGGACAGGGAAGAGGCTACACCTTC. It specifies CASSAGQGRGYTF. The genes are TRBV25-1 and TRBJ1-2; TRBD1 matches 8 bases. Germline-derived CDR1 and CDR2 are MGHDK and SYGVNS. V lost 4 bases and J lost 8; bases outside the gene matches: 6. The CDR3 spans 13 residues.

The CDR3 DNA is TGTGCCAGCAGCCGTAGCGGGCGGGAGCTGTTTTTT. It encodes CASSRSGRELFF. The rearrangement links TRBV12-3 or TRBV12-4 to TRBJ2-2; 7 nucleotides agree with TRBD2. The V and J ends lost 6 bases and 9 bases, in that order; junction bases with no gene match: 4. CDR3 length: 12 residues.

The CDR3 sequence: CASSSWTANEKLFF. The CDR3 region has the DNA TGCGCCAGCAGTAGCTGGACAGCTAATGAAAAACTGTTTTTT. The rearrangement links TRBV5-1 to TRBJ1-4; a possible D gene is TRBD1 (6 bases). The germline gives CDR1 SGHRS, CDR2 YFSETQ. The CDR3 has 14 residues. Trimming pared 5 bases from V and 3 bases from J, leaving 11 bases between.